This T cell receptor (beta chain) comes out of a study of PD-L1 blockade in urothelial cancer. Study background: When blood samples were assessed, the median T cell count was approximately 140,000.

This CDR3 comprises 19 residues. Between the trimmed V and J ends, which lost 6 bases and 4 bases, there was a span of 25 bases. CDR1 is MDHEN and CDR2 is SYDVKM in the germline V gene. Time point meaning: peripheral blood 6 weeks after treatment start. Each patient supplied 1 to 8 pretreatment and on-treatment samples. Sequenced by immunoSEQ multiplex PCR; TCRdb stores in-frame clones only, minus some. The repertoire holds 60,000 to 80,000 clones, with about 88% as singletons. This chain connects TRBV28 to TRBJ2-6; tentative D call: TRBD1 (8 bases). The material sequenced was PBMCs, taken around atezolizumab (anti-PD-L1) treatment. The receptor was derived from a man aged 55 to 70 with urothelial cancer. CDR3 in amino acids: CASSFIQGGVFSGANVLTF. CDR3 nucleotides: TGTGCCAGCAGCTTCATACAGGGGGGGGTTTTTTCCGGGGCCAACGTCCTGACTTTC.